This is a list of T cell receptor beta chains from one sample in a study of cytomegalovirus exposure and HLA in healthy donors. The data were produced by immunoSEQ multiplex PCR, yet TCRdb's version contains in-frame clones alone and is incomplete. The table has some 100,000 clones, under 90% seen once. The sequencing input was PBMCs. The source of these receptors is a woman in her twenties or thirties in good health and CMV-seronegative. Both conserved end residues are part of each CDR3.

J gene	V gene	CDR3 length	CDR3 protein
TRBJ2-1	TRBV7-2	15	CASSLPVPRHNEQFF
TRBJ2-1	TRBV18	15	CASSPQEYTYNEQFF
TRBJ2-7	TRBV28	16	CASSSPPGQNFDGQYF
TRBJ1-5	TRBV19	14	CASTREAHNQPQHF
TRBJ2-1	TRBV9	15	CASSVVAAGNNEQFF
TRBJ2-2	TRBV6-1	15	CASSPDRLTTGELFF
TRBJ2-7	TRBV28	12	CASIRRGAEQYF
TRBJ2-7	TRBV15	15	CATSRGAEGPYEQYF
TRBJ2-1	TRBV30	12	CAWGQSYNEQFF
TRBJ2-5	TRBV4-3	16	CASSQEGTSDQEAQYF
TRBJ2-7	TRBV7-9	12	CASSRSPMEQYF
TRBJ1-1	TRBV2	12	CASSGTDLEAFF
TRBJ1-4	TRBV7-9	14	CASSYPGGNEKLFF
TRBJ2-3	TRBV30	15	CAWGVGGRGGDTQYF
TRBJ1-1	TRBV29-1	12	CSVDSGNTEAFF
TRBJ2-1	TRBV7-9	15	CASKTSSGSYNEQFF
TRBJ1-1	TRBV18	12	CASSSPGGEAFF
TRBJ2-3	TRBV29-1	13	CSVEGQDTDTQYF
TRBJ2-3	TRBV21-1	16	CASTPAGLAGTDTQYF
TRBJ1-5	TRBV15	17	CATSREDGQGAHLTQHF
TRBJ2-2	TRBV5-1	16	CASSLELAGGGGELFF
TRBJ1-2	TRBV10-3	14	CAISELQFDYGYTF
TRBJ2-3	TRBV27	14	CASRPGLGYDTQYF
TRBJ1-1	TRBV15	15	CATSSRDRLSTEAFF
TRBJ2-1	TRBV19	17	CASRPSTSGSGYNEQFF
TRBJ2-5	TRBV4-1	15	CASSHENNRDQTQYF
TRBJ2-5	TRBV6-5	14	CASSYAVGEKTQYF
TRBJ2-3	TRBV7-8	15	CASRGRALVTDTQYF
TRBJ1-3	TRBV7-9	15	CASSLDRGRGNTIYF
TRBJ2-3	TRBV28	14	CASSPREGVGTQYF
TRBJ2-7	TRBV11-2	15	CASSIRLAGGYEQYF
TRBJ2-7	TRBV18	12	CASSPDSGEQYF
TRBJ1-2	TRBV30	14	CAWSVSREAAGYTF
TRBJ1-6	TRBV18	14	CASSPLGDNSPLHF
TRBJ2-7	TRBV19	14	CASSPAGTFYEQYF